The 18 T cell receptor beta chains given below trace back to one sample, sequenced in a study of blood T cell repertoires in COVID-19. Profiling relied on immunoSEQ multiplex PCR, and the TCRdb table lists in-frame clones only, not all of them. This table holds 110,000 or so clones, about four fifths found once. The sample was peripheral blood. The source is a woman in her thirties or forties with acute or convalescent COVID-19.

The chain joins TRBV19 to TRBJ2-4, with a weak D call TRBD2 (5 bases). The CDR3 sequence is 14 residues long. Germline V gives CDR1 LNHDA, CDR2 SQIVND (reference sequence). The germline V and J ends were trimmed by 7 bases and 0 bases, with 10 bases remaining between them. Here the CDR3 reads CASNQAGAKNIQYF. In DNA, the CDR3 is TGTGCCAGTAACCAGGCGGGAGCCAAAAACATTCAGTACTTC.

The chain combines TRBV9 with TRBJ2-3, with D possibly matching TRBD2 (6 bases). V was trimmed by 3 bases and J by 4 bases, leaving 15 bases between them. Germline loops: CDR1 SGDLS, CDR2 YYNGEE. The CDR3 sequence is 15 residues long. CDR3 sequence: CASSAWSPGADTQYF. CDR3 DNA sequence: TGTGCCAGCAGCGCCTGGTCGCCGGGGGCAGATACGCAGTATTTT.

This chain joins TRBV6-5 and TRBJ1-6; 7 positions match TRBD1. Losses at the gene ends were 5 bases for V and 7 bases for J; bases not matched to a gene: 5. CDR3 length: 14 amino acids. Per germline, CDR1 MNHEY and CDR2 SVGAGI. CDR3 coding DNA: TGTGCCAGCAGTCCGGGACAGCACAATTCACCCCTCCACTTT. It codes for CASSPGQHNSPLHF.

The chain joins TRBV5-1 to TRBJ1-4, with D possibly matching TRBD1 (6 bases). Trimming took off 4 bases at V and 5 bases at J, with 15 bases between the two ends. The CDR3 consists of 15 residues. In germline, CDR1 is SGHRS, CDR2 YFSETQ. CDR3 coding DNA: TGCGCCAGCAGCCCCGGGGGGCCAATGAATGAAAAACTGTTTTTT. Its protein product is CASSPGGPMNEKLFF.

The DNA of the CDR3 is TGCGCCAGCAGTGACAGGGGCTATGGGACAGATACGCAGTATTTT. This encodes CASSDRGYGTDTQYF. J is TRBJ2-3 and V is TRBV10-2, with D possibly being TRBD1 (6 bases). Germline CDR1 reads WSHSY; CDR2 reads SAAADI. Trimming took 3 bases from V and 3 from J, leaving 13 bases between them. The CDR3 has 15 residues.

The V and J genes are TRBV4-3 and TRBJ2-2; TRBD2 matches 7 bases. Germline CDR1 is LGHNA and CDR2 is YSLEER. V lost 1 base to trimming and J lost 2 bases; unmatched junction nucleotides: 7. The CDR3 has 17 amino acids. The CDR3 DNA is TGCGCCAGCAGCCAAGTCTGGGGGGGGTCAAACACCGGGGAGCTGTTTTTT. It codes for CASSQVWGGSNTGELFF.

As to this clone: The identical CDR3 is also encoded by other nucleotide sequences in the sample. The chain recombines TRBV5-1 with TRBJ1-2; D remains unclear. V lost 0 bases, J lost 6 bases, and 6 bases lay in between. Germline V gives CDR1 SGHRS, CDR2 YFSETQ. The CDR3 has 12 amino acids. In DNA form, the CDR3 reads TGCGCCAGCAGCTTGGTCGGAGATGGCTACACCTTC. Protein product: CASSLVGDGYTF. Looking up the rest from reference TRBV5-1 and TRBJ1-2 gives the full variable domain: KAGVTQTPRYLIKTRGQQVTLSCSPISGHRSVSWYQQTPGQGLQFLFEYFSETQRNKGNFPGRFSGRQFSNSRSEMNVSTLELGDSALYLCASSLVGDGYTFGSGTRLTVV.

The table lists this clone with a count of one. This chain joins TRBV19 and TRBJ1-3; D not resolved. V was cut by 6 bases and J by 2 bases, with 5 bases left in between. This CDR3 has 12 amino acids. Germline V gives CDR1 LNHDA, CDR2 SQIVND (reference sequence). CDR3 DNA: TGTGCCAGTAGCCCTCCTGGAAACACCATATATTTT. Amino acids: CASSPPGNTIYF.

The J gene is TRBJ2-7, the V gene TRBV12-3 or TRBV12-4; 8 bases line up with TRBD2. Unmatched junction bases numbered 8, after V lost 8 bases and J lost 5 bases. This CDR3 spans 13 amino acids. The CDR3 loop reads CASRGLGVHEQYF. The CDR3 DNA is TGTGCCAGCCGGGGACTAGGGGTCCACGAGCAGTACTTC.

The chain combines TRBV5-6 with TRBJ1-1; D might be TRBD1 (5 bases). Trimming cost V 7 bases and J 4 bases, with 20 bases left between them. The CDR3 loop spans 15 amino acids. Germline-derived CDR1 and CDR2 are SGHDT and YYEEEE. This CDR3 is CASSLGQGKSTEAFF. CDR3 nucleotide sequence: TGTGCCAGCTCGCTTGGTCAGGGTAAGAGCACTGAAGCTTTCTTT.

The chain employs TRBV6-4 and TRBJ1-1, with a tentative D call TRBD1 (6 bases). The germline V gene has CDR1 MRHNA and CDR2 SNTAGT. V lost 3 bases and J 4 bases, leaving 12 bases between the germline ends. The CDR3 is 14 residues long. The CDR3 spells CASSERGATTEAFF. The CDR3 DNA reads as TGTGCCAGCAGTGAACGGGGGGCGACCACTGAAGCTTTCTTT.

The chain employs TRBV5-1 and TRBJ2-7, with TRBD1 as a possible D gene (6 bases). The germline V gene has CDR1 SGHRS and CDR2 YFSETQ. The CDR3 length is 15 residues. Trimming shortened V by 4 bases and J by 3 bases, and 17 bases separated the two germline ends. CDR3 sequence reads: CASSAQQGRGYEQYF. CDR3 bases: TGCGCCAGCAGCGCACAACAGGGCCGAGGCTACGAGCAGTACTTC.

This clone was recorded only once. The rearrangement links TRBV5-1 to TRBJ2-3, with unresolved D. The CDR3 contains 14 residues. V gave up 3 bases and J gave up 0 bases, with 8 bases separating them. Germline lookup yields CDR1 SGHRS and CDR2 YFSETQ. The CDR3 DNA reads TGCGCCAGCAGCTCCCCCCTTAGCACAGATACGCAGTATTTT. It translates to CASSSPLSTDTQYF. The whole variable domain, remainder taken from reference TRBV5-1 and TRBJ2-3, is KAGVTQTPRYLIKTRGQQVTLSCSPISGHRSVSWYQQTPGQGLQFLFEYFSETQRNKGNFPGRFSGRQFSNSRSEMNVSTLELGDSALYLCASSSPLSTDTQYFGPGTRLTVL.

A single count supports this clone. The V and J genes are TRBV6-2 or TRBV6-3 and TRBJ1-5; D is possibly TRBD1 (6 bases). The germline V gene encodes CDR1 MNHEY and CDR2 SVGEGT. This CDR3 has 13 amino acids. V was trimmed by 4 bases and J by 7 bases, leaving 11 bases between them. CDR3 DNA sequence: TGTGCCAGCAGTTCGACAGGAGGACAGCCCCAGCATTTT. Translated, it gives CASSSTGGQPQHF.

V usage is TRBV28 and J usage is TRBJ1-1; D might be TRBD1 (5 bases). V was shortened by 6 bases and J by 6 bases, with 17 bases between the two germline ends. CDR1 and CDR2 (germline): MDHEN, SYDVKM. This CDR3 has 14 residues. In nucleotides, the CDR3 is TGTGCCAGCAGCTGGGGAGGGGTGGGACCTGAAGCTTTCTTT. This codes for CASSWGGVGPEAFF.

CDR3 sequence: CASNHEGQGGEKLFF. In nucleotides, the CDR3 is TGTGCCAGCAATCACGAGGGACAGGGGGGCGAAAAACTGTTTTTT. This rearrangement joins TRBV19 to TRBJ1-4, with 11 bases fitting TRBD1. The CDR3 is 15 amino acids. After removal of 9 bases from V and 8 bases from J, the junction contained 11 bases not matched to a gene. Germline lookup yields CDR1 LNHDA and CDR2 SQIVND (reference sequence).

The V and J genes are TRBV9 and TRBJ2-3; 8 bases are shared with TRBD2. This CDR3 comprises 16 residues. CDR1 SGDLS and CDR2 YYNGEE come from the germline V gene. Germline trimming cut 7 bases from V and 1 base from J; bases unmatched to any gene: 11. CDR3 protein: CASSPTGTSRTDTQYF. The CDR3 bases are TGTGCCAGCTCCCCCACCGGGACTAGTCGCACAGATACGCAGTATTTT.

The chain carries TRBV7-9 and TRBJ2-4; D possibly corresponds to TRBD2 (5 bases). V lost 5 bases to trimming and J lost 0 bases, with 17 bases between them. Germline-derived CDR1 and CDR2 are SEHNR and FQNEAQ (reference sequence). The CDR3 has 17 amino acids. The CDR3, as DNA: TGTGCCAGCAGCCGATCGGGGTCAGAGCTAGCCAAAAACATTCAGTACTTC. Protein sequence: CASSRSGSELAKNIQYF.